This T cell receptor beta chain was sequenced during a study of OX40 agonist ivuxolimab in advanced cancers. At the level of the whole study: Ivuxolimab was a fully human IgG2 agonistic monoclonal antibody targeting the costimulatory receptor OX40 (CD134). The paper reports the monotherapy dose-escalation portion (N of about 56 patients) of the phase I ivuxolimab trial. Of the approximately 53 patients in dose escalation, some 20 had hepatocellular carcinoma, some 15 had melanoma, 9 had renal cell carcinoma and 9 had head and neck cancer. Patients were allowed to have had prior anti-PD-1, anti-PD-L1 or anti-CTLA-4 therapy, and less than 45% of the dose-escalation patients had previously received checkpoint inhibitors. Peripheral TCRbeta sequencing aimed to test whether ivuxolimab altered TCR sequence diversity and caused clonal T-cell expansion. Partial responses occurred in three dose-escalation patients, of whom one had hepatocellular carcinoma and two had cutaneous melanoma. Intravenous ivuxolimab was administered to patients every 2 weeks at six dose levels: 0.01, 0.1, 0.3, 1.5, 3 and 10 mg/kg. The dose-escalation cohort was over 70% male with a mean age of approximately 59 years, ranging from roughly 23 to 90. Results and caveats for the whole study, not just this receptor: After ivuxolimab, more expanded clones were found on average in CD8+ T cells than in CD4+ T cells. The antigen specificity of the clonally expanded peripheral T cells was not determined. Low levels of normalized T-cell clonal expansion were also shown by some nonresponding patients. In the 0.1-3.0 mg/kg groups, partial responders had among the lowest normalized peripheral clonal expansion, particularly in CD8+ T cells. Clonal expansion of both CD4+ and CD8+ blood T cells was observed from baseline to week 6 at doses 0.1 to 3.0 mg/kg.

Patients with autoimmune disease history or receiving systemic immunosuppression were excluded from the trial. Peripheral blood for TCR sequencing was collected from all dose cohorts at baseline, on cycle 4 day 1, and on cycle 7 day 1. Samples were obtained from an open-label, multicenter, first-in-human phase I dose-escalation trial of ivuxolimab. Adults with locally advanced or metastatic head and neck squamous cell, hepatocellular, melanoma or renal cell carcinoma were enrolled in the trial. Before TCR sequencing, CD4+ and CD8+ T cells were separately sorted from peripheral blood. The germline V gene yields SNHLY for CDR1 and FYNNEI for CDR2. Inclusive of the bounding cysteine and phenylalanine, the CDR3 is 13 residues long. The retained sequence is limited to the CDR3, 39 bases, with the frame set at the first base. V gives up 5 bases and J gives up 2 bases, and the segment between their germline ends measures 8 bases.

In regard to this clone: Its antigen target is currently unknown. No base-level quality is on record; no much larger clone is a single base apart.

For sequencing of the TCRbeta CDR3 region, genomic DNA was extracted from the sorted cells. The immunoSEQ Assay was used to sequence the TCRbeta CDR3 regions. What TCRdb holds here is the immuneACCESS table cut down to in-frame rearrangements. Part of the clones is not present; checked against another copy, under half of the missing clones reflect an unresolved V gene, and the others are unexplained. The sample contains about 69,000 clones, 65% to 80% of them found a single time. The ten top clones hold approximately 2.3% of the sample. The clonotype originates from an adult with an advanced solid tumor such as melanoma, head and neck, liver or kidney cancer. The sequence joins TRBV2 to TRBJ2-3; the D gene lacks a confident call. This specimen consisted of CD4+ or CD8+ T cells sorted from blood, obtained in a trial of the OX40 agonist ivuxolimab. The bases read TGTGCCAGCAGTTACCGAGCCACAGATACGCAGTATTTT. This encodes CASSYRATDTQYF.